This TCR beta chain came from a study of glioma-infiltrating T cells after dendritic cell vaccination. Details on this clone: Its antigen is undetermined.

Trimming removed 2 bases from V and 4 bases from J; junction bases left unmatched: 2. Germline V CDR1 and CDR2: KGHSH, LQKENI. The CDR3 extends over 14 amino acids. This sample's time point: after dendritic cell vaccination, including at tumor progression/relapse. PBMC sampling occurred before vaccination, two weeks after the third dose, and at progression. Points from the study as a whole: Longer survival after dendritic cell vaccination followed higher pretreatment TIL content.

Input was roughly 2.2 ug genomic DNA, or all available if less. The primer mix had 60 V beta and 13 J beta primers. Libraries were prepared by immunoSEQ multiplex PCR; TCRdb keeps only in-frame clonotypes and omits some of them. The repertoire includes approximately 50,000 clones, approximately 89% of them detected once, and around 5% sits in the top ten. Sequenced material: blood, taken after dendritic cell vaccination. The V call is TRBV18, the J call TRBJ1-5; 7 bases align to TRBD1. The sequence derives from a human donor with glioblastoma. The CDR3 protein is CASSPWDRNQPQHF. The DNA for the CDR3 is TGTGCCAGCTCACCATGGGACAGAAATCAGCCCCAGCATTTT. Full variable domain (rest looked up from reference TRBV18 and TRBJ1-5): NAGVMQNPRHLVRRRGQEARLRCSPMKGHSHVYWYRQLPEEGLKFMVYLQKENIIDESGMPKERFSAEFPKEGPSILRIQQVVRGDSAAYFCASSPWDRNQPQHFGDGTRLSIL.